The source of this T cell receptor (beta chain) is a study of cytomegalovirus exposure and HLA in healthy donors. Study outcomes and limitations: Sequence variants that were highly shared formed a cluster that was likely a sequencing artifact.

PCR employed 60 Vbeta and 13 Jbeta primers. Generated by immunoSEQ multiplex PCR, the TCRdb table keeps only in-frame clones and is missing some. The data contain approximately 80,000 clones, 78% of them singletons. The donors (healthy individuals) were bone marrow donors. This clone was recorded only once. Its antigen is unknown. This CDR3 is built from 15 residues. In germline, CDR1 is MDHEN, CDR2 SYDVKM. Trimming removed 6 bases from V and 2 bases from J, with 14 bases in between. The receptor's source is a male donor in good health and CMV-seropositive. The sample consisted of PBMCs. The J gene is TRBJ1-5, the V gene TRBV28; the D gene is possibly TRBD1 (6 bases). The CDR3: CASSTRGGGNQPQHF. The CDR3 region has the DNA TGTGCCAGCAGCACCAGAGGGGGAGGCAATCAGCCCCAGCATTTT.